Included here is one TCR beta chain sequence, with context. Trimming at V came to 5 bases and at J to 4 bases, leaving 7 bases not matched to a gene. The CDR3 is made up of 16 amino acids. Germline loops: CDR1 SEHNR, CDR2 FQNEAQ (reference sequence). TCRdb's table, derived via immunoSEQ multiplex PCR, lists solely in-frame clones and lacks some. The data show about 70,000 clones, about 80% seen once. The data were taken from a study of T cell clones after liver transplantation. The specimen was CD4+ T cells from blood, collected 12 months after liver transplant. The chain has TRBV7-9 and TRBJ2-2, with 10 bases matching TRBD1. The TCR was taken from a human patient who received a liver transplant. Part of the T cells may come from the graft donor. CDR3 amino acids: CASSLGTGVSTGELFF. CDR3 bases: TGTGCCAGCAGCCTCGGGACAGGGGTTAGCACCGGGGAGCTGTTTTTT. Using reference TRBV7-9 and TRBJ2-2 for the parts outside the CDR3, the full variable domain is DTGVSQNPRHKITKRGQNVTFRCDPISEHNRLYWYRQTLGQGPEFLTYFQNEAQLEKSRLLSDRFSAERPKGSFSTLEIQRTEQGDSAMYLCASSLGTGVSTGELFFGEGSRLTVL.